This TCR beta chain was recorded in a study of Ad26.COV2.S vaccination and SARS-CoV-2 variants. Study information: Participants got Ad26.COV2.S intramuscularly, once or twice 56 days apart.

Treatment given: some 20 received Ad26.COV2.S at low or high dose, single or two shots; several received placebo; per-sample allocation not given. Repertoires come from day 63 after the first vaccine or placebo injection. Assay: immunoSEQ multiplex PCR; the TCRdb copy retains only in-frame clones and omits some. The sample lists under 400,000 clones, roughly 84% occurring once. CDR3 size: 16 residues. CDR1 and CDR2 from the germline V gene are LGHNA and YNFKEQ. V was cut by 0 bases and J by 6 bases, with 14 bases left in between. The receptor was derived from a person aged 18-60 years who received the Ad26.COV2.S COVID-19 vaccine or a placebo. V and J are TRBV4-2 and TRBJ2-2; no clear D. The sample consisted of peripheral blood, taken in a trial of Ad26.COV2.S vaccine versus placebo. In nucleotides, the CDR3 is TGTGCCAGCAGCCAAGATCCGGAGCTGGGCGCCGGGGAGCTGTTTTTT. Its translation is CASSQDPELGAGELFF.